This TCR beta chain was profiled in a study of cytomegalovirus exposure and HLA in healthy donors. The PCR used 60 Vbeta and 13 Jbeta primers. Clones were read by immunoSEQ multiplex PCR, and TCRdb kept only the in-frame ones, dropping some. This table has 160,000 or so clones, 75% to 90% appearing once. A note on this clone: The antigen is not known.

Study outcomes and limitations: While the bulk of TCR sequences proved rare, some public TCRs turned up in many donors. Donors belonging to an Asian-associated ancestry cluster reportedly showed fewer N-insertions in productive TCRs than the roughly 680-donor mean, according to what a later analysis found. Accurate HLA-A and HLA-B prediction from TCR beta sequences was reported for most subjects.

V gave up 3 bases and J gave up 1 base, with 9 bases separating them. The CDR3 is 15 residues long. Germline V gives CDR1 KGHSH, CDR2 LQKENI. The sequencing sample was made of PBMCs. This sequence was found in a woman under 30 in good health and CMV-seronegative. The chain uses TRBV18 and TRBJ2-2, with D possibly being TRBD1 (5 bases). CDR3 sequence reads: CASSPPGQNTGELFF. CDR3 coding DNA: TGTGCCAGCTCACCGCCAGGACAGAACACCGGGGAGCTGTTTTTT.